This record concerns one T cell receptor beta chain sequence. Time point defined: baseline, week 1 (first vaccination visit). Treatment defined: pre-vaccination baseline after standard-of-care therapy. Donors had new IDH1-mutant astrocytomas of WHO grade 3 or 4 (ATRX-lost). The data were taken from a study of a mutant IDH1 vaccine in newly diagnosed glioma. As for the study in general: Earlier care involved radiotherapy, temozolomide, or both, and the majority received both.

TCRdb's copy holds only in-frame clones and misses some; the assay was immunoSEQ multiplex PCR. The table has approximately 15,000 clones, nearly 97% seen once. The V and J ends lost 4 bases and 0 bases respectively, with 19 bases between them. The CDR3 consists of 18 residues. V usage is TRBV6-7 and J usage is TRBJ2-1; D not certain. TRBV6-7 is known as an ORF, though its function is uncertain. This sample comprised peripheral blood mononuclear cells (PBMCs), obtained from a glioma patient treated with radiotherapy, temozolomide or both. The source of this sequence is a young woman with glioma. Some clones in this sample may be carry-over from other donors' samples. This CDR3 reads CASSFPPSTHGSYNEQFF. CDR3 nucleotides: TGTGCCAGCAGTTTCCCCCCATCAACTCACGGCTCCTACAATGAGCAGTTCTTC.